This T cell receptor beta chain comes out of a study of blood T cells in healthy people across ages. The study's findings and limits: Age advanced and TCR beta diversity per million T cells fell, roughly linearly.

Each sample yielded at least 5 micrograms of PBMC total RNA. On this clonotype: The antigen remains unidentified.

Combining a sample-barcoded 5' primer with a J-beta primer mix, a second PCR ran for roughly 7 to 12 cycles. TCRdb fed the 5' RACE reads into MiXCR, producing one record per CDR3 protein. The sample holds some 1.8 million distinct CDR3 sequences; about two fifths are singletons and the top ten take about 23%. The CDR3 extends over 17 amino acids. Sequencing was done on a sample of blood. The genes are TRBV21-1 and TRBJ1-1. TRBV21-1 corresponds to a pseudogene. This receptor was taken from a human donor in good health. In nucleotides, the CDR3 is TGTGCCAGCAGCAAAGGAGTCCCGGGGCCCAAGGGCACTGAAGCTTTCTTT. Translation: CASSKGVPGPKGTEAFF.